Given below is one TCR beta chain in context. Per the study methods: Estimation of nucleated cell counts relied on the amplification of reference gene primers. The assay was immunoSEQ multiplex PCR, and TCRdb's table has in-frame clones only and misses some. Clone size and V and J calls were adopted from that table, with D and trimming inferred from the DNA. The data show around 200,000 clones, with about 90% seen just once and 2% to 2.5% held by the top ten. CDR3 length: 14 amino acids. V trimming: 7 bases; J trimming: 5 bases; junction bases outside the gene matches: 10. CDR1 and CDR2 (germline): MNHEY, SVGAGI. The data are from a study of blood T cell repertoires in COVID-19.

The V call is TRBV6-5, the J call TRBJ1-1; 7 bases are a match to TRBD1. This receptor was taken from a woman aged 50 to 60 with acute or convalescent COVID-19. What was sequenced was peripheral blood. The CDR3 sequence: CASTRPGGGTEAFF. The CDR3 DNA sequence: TGTGCCAGCACACGACCAGGGGGTGGTACTGAAGCTTTCTTT.